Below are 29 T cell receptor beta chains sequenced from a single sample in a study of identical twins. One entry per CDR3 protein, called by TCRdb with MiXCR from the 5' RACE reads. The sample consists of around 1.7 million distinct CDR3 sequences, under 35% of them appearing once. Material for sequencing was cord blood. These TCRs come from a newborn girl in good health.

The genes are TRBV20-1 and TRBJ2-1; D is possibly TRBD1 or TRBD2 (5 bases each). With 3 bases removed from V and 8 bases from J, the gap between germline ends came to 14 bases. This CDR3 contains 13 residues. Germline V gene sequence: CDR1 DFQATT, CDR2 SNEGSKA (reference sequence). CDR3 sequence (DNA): TGCAGTGCTAGTTCGGGGCCCGGCGATGAGCAGTTCTTC. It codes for CSASSGPGDEQFF.

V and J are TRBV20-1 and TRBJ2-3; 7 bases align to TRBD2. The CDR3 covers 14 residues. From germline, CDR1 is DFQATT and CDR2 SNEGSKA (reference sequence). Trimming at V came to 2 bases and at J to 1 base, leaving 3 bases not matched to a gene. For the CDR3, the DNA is TGCAGTGCTAGACCCCTAGCGGGCACAGATACGCAGTATTTT. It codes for CSARPLAGTDTQYF.

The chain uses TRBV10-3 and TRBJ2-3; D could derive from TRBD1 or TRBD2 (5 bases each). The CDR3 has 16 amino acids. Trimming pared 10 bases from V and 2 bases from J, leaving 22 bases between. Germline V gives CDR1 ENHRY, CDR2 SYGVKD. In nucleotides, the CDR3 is TGTGCCACCATGAAGGGACCAGCGGAACACACAGATACGCAGTATTTT. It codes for CATMKGPAEHTDTQYF.

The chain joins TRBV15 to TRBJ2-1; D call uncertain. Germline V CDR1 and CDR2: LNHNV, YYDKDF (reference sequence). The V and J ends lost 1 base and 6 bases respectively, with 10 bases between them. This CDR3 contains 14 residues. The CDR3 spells CATSRGAGGNEQFF. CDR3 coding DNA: TGTGCCACCAGCAGAGGAGCCGGCGGCAATGAGCAGTTCTTC. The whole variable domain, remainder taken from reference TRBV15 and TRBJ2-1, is DAMVIQNPRYQVTQFGKPVTLSCSQTLNHNVMYWYQQKSSQAPKLLFHYYDKDFNNEADTPDNFQSRRPNTSFCFLDIRSPGLGDTAMYLCATSRGAGGNEQFFGPGTRLTVL.

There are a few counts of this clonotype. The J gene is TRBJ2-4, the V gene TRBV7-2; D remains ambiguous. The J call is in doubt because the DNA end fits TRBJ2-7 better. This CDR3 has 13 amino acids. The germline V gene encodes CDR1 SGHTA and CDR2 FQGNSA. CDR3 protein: CASSLGSDDEQYF. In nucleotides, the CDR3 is TGTGCCAGCAGCTTAGGGTCCGACGACGAGCAGTACTTC.

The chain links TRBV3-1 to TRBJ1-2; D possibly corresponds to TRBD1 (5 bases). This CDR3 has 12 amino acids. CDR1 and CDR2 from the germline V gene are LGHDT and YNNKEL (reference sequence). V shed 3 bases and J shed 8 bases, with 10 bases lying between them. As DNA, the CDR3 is TGTGCCAGCAGCCATGGGGGTAAGGGCTACACCTTC. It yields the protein CASSHGGKGYTF.

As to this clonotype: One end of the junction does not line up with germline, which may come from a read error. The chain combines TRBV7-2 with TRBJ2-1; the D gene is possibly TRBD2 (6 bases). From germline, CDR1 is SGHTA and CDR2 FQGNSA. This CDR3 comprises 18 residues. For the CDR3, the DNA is TGTGCCAGCAGCCTAGCGTATTTCCGGGACTTCCTCTACAATGAGCAGTTCTTC. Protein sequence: CASSLAYFRDFLYNEQFF.

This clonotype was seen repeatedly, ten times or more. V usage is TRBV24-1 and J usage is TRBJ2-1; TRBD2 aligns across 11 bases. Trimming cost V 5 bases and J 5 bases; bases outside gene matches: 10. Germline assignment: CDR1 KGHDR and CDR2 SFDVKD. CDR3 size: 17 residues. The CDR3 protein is CATSVIAGGPPDNEQFF. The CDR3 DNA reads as TGTGCCACCAGTGTCATAGCGGGGGGGCCTCCTGACAATGAGCAGTTCTTC.

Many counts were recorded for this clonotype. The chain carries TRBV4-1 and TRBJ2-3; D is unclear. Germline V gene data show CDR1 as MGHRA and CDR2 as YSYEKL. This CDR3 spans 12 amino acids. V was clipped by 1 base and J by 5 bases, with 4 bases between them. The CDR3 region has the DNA TGCGCCAGCAGCCAAGTGTTAGATACGCAGTATTTT. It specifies CASSQVLDTQYF.

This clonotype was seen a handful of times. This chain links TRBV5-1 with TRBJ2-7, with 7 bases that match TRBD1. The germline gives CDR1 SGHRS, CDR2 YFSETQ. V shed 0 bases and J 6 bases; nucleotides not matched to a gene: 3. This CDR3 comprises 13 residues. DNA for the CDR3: TGCGCCAGCAGCTTGGATGACAGGGTCGAGCAGTACTTC. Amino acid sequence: CASSLDDRVEQYF.

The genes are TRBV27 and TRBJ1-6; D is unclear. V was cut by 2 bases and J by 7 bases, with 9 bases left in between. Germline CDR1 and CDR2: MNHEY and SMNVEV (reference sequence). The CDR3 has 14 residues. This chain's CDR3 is CASSLPGPNSPLHF. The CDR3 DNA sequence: TGTGCCAGCAGTTTACCCGGACCCAATTCACCCCTCCACTTT.

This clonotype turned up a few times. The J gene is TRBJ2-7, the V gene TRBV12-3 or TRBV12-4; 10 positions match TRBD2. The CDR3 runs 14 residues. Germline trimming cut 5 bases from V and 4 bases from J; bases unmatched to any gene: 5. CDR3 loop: CASSHGLAVYEQYF. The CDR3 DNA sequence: TGTGCCAGCAGTCATGGACTAGCGGTGTACGAGCAGTACTTC.

The CDR3 loop reads CSGGRGGMDIQYF. CDR3 DNA sequence: TGCAGTGGGGGGAGGGGGGGAATGGACATTCAGTACTTC. This chain links TRBV20-1 with TRBJ2-4; possible D gene TRBD2, 7 bases. Trimming shortened V by 7 bases and J by 8 bases, and 18 bases separated the two germline ends. The CDR3 is made up of 13 amino acids. Germline V CDR1 and CDR2: DFQATT, SNEGSKA (reference sequence).

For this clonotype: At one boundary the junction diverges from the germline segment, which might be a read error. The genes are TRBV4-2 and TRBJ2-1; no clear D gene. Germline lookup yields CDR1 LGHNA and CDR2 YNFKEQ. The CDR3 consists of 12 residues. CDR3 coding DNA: TGTGTCAGCAGCCAAGAGTGGGATGAGCAGTTCTTC. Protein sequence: CVSSQEWDEQFF.

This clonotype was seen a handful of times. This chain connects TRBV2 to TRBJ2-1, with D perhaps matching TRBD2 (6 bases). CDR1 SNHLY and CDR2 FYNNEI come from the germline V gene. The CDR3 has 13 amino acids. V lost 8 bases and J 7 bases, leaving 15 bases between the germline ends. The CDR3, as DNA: TGTGCCAGCGAGGATAGCGGAAGTAATGAGCAGTTCTTC. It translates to CASEDSGSNEQFF.

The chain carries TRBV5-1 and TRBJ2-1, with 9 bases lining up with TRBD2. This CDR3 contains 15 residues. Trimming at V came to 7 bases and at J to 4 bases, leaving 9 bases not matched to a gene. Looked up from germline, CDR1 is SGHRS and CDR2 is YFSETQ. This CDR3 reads CASGSLAGQYNEQFF. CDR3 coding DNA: TGCGCCAGCGGCTCTCTAGCGGGGCAGTACAATGAGCAGTTCTTC.

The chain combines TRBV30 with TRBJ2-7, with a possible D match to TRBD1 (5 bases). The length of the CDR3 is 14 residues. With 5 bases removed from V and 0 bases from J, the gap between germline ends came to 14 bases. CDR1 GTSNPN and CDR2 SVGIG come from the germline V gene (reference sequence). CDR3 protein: CAWDRYFSSYEQYF. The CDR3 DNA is TGTGCCTGGGACAGATATTTTAGCTCCTACGAGCAGTACTTC.

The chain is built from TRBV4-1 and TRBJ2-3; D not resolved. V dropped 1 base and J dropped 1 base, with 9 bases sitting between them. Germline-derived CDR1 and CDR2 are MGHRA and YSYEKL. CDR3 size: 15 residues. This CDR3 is CASSQVSVGTDTQYF. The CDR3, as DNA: TGCGCCAGCAGCCAAGTAAGCGTGGGCACAGATACGCAGTATTTT.

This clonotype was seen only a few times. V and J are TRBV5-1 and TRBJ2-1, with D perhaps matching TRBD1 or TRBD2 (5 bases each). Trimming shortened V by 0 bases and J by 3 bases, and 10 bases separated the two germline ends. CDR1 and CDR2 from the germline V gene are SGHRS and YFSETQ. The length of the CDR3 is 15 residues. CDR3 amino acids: CASSLDGTHYNEQFF. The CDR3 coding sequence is TGCGCCAGCAGCTTGGACGGGACCCACTACAATGAGCAGTTCTTC.

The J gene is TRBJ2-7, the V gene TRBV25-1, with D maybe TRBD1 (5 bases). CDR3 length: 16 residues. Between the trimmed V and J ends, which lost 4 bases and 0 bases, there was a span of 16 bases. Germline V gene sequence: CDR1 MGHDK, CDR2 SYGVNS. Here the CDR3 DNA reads TGTGCCAGCAGTGCGGAAACAGGACCCGTCTCCTACGAGCAGTACTTC. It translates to CASSAETGPVSYEQYF.

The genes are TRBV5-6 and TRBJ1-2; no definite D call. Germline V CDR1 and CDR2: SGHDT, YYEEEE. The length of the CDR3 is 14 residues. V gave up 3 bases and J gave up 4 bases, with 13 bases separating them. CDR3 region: CASSYFRGIYGYTF. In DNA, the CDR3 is TGTGCCAGCAGCTATTTCCGAGGCATCTATGGCTACACCTTC.

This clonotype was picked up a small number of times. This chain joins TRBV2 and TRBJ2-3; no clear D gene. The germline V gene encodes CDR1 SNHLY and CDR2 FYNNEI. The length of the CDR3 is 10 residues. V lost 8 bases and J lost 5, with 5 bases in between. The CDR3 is CASQKDTQYF. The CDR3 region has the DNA TGTGCCAGCCAAAAAGATACGCAGTATTTT.

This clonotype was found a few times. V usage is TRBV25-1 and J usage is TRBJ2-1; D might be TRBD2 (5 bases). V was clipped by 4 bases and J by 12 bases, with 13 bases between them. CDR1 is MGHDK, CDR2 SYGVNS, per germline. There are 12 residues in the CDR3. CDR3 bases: TGTGCCAGCAGTGGTATCGGGAAGGGGCAGTTCTTC. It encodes CASSGIGKGQFF.

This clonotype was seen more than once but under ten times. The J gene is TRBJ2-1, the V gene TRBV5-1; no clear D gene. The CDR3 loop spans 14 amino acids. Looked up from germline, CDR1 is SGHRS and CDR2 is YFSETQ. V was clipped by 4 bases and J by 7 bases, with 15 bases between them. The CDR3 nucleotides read TGCGCCAGCAGCCCCTCACCGCGTCATAATGAGCAGTTCTTC. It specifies CASSPSPRHNEQFF. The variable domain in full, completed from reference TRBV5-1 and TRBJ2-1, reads KAGVTQTPRYLIKTRGQQVTLSCSPISGHRSVSWYQQTPGQGLQFLFEYFSETQRNKGNFPGRFSGRQFSNSRSEMNVSTLELGDSALYLCASSPSPRHNEQFFGPGTRLTVL.

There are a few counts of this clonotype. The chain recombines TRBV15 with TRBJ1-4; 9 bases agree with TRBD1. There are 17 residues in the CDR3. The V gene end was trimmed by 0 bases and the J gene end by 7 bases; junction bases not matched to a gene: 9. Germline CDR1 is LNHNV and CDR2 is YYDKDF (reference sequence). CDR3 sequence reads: CATSRDPGTGPSEKLFF. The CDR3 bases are TGTGCCACCAGCAGAGATCCCGGGACAGGGCCTAGTGAAAAACTGTTTTTT.

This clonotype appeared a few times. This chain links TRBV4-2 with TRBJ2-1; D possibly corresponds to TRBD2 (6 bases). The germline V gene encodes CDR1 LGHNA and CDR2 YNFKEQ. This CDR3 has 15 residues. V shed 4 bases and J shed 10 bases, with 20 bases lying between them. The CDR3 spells CASSLYAGSSREQFF. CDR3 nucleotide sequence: TGTGCCAGCAGCCTGTACGCGGGATCCTCGAGGGAGCAGTTCTTC.

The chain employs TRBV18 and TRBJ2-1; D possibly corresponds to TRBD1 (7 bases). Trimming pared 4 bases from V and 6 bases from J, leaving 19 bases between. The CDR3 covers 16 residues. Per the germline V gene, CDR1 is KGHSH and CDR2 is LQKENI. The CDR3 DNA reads TGTGCCAGCTCACGTTGGGGGGACAGTGTGGGCAATGAGCAGTTCTTC. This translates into CASSRWGDSVGNEQFF.

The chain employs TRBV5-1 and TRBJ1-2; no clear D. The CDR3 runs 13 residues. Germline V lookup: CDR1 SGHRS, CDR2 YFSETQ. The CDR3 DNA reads TGCCCCACCACGCCTGGCCCGGGCTATGGCTACACCTTC. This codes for CPTTPGPGYGYTF.

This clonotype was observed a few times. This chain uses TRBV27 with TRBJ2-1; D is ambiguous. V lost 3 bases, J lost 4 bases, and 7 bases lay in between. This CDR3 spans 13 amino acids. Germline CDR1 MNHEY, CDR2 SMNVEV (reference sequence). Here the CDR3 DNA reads TGTGCCAGCAGTTTCGACGTTTACAATGAGCAGTTCTTC. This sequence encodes CASSFDVYNEQFF.